This T cell receptor (beta chain) was sequenced in a study of T cell responses to AZD1222 COVID-19 vaccine. Study outcomes and limitations: Spike-wide coverage was observed for vaccine-associated CD4 TCRs, with dominant responses at 160-218 and 743-854. Clonal diversity may have been underestimated in mostly white British donors. Spike-specific TCR breadth and depth were elevated following two AZD1222 doses. Targeting of unmutated variant regions was reportedly seen in nearly half of spike-specific TCRs.

As for this clone: Its target is not known.

The table came from immunoSEQ multiplex PCR; TCRdb's copy has only in-frame clones and leaves some out. The table records under 150,000 clones, more than 85% of them present only once. The germline V gene has CDR1 SEHNR and CDR2 FQNEAQ (reference sequence). The CDR3 is 17 amino acids. The J segment lost 2 bases and the V segment lost 6 bases, leaving 11 bases of the junction unmatched. The receptor was derived from an adult in good health. The chain recombines TRBV7-9 with TRBJ2-7, with TRBD1 identical over 12 bases. The material was peripheral blood, obtained on day 0 of AZD1222 vaccination. Here the CDR3 reads CASRSTGDRGQTYEQYF. The CDR3 DNA reads as TGTGCCAGCAGGTCCACCGGGGACAGGGGGCAAACCTACGAGCAGTACTTC.